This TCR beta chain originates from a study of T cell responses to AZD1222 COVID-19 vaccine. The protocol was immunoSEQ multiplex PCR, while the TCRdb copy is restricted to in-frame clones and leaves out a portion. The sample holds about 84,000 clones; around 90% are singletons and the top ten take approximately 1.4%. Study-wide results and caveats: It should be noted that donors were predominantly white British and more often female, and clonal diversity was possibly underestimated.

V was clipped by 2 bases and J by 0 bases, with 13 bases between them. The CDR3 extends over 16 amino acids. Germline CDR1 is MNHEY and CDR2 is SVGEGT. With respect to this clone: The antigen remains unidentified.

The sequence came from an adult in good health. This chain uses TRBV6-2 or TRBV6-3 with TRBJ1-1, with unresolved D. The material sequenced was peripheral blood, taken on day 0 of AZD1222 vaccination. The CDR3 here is CASSYPISRMNTEAFF. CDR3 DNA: TGTGCCAGCAGTTACCCCATATCTAGGATGAACACTGAAGCTTTCTTT.